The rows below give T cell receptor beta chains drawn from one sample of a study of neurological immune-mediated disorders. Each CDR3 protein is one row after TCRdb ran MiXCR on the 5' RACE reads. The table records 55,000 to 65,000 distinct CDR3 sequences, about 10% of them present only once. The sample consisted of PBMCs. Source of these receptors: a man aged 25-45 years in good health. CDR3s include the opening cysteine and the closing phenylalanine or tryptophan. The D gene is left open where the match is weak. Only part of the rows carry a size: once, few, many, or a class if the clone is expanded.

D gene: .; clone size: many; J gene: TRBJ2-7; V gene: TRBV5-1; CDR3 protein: CASKFLGTDYEQYF; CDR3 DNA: TGCGCCAGCAAGTTCCTAGGGACGGACTACGAGCAGTACTTC
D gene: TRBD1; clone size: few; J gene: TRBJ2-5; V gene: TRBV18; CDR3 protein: CASSGSWDSTIQETQYF; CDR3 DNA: TGTGCCAGCTCGGGTAGTTGGGACAGCACTATCCAGGAGACCCAGTACTTC
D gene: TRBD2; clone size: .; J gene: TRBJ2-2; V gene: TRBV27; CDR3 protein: CASSFWLAGGVNTGELFF; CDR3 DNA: TGTGCCAGCAGTTTCTGGCTAGCGGGAGGCGTGAACACCGGGGAGCTGTTTTTT
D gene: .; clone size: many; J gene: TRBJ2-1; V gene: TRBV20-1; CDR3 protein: CSAHSLAGYNEQFF; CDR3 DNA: TGCAGTGCCCATAGCTTGGCTGGGTACAATGAGCAGTTCTTC
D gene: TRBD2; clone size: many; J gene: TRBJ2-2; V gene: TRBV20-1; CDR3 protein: CSALAGGNTGELFF; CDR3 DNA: TGCAGTGCTTTAGCGGGGGGAAACACCGGGGAGCTGTTTTTT
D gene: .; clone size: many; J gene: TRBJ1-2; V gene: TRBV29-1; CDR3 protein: CSVEIGGYGYTF; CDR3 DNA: TGCAGCGTTGAAATCGGGGGTTACGGCTACACCTTC
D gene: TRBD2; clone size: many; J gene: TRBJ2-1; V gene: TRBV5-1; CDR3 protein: CASSERGRGGEQFF; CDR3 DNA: TGCGCCAGCAGCGAGAGGGGGCGGGGGGGTGAGCAGTTCTTC
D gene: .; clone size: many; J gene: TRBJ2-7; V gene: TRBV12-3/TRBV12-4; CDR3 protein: CASSTDYSYEQYF; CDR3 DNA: TGTGCCAGCAGTACGGACTACTCCTACGAGCAGTACTTC
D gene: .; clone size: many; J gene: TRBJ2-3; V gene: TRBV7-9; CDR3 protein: CASSRSDTQYF; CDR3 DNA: TGTGCCAGCAGCAGATCAGATACGCAGTATTTT
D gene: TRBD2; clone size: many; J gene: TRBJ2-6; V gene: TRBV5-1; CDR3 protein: CASSLGRREGSRRPTGANVLTF; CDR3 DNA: TGCGCCAGCAGCTTGGGTAGGCGGGAGGGCTCTCGGAGACCTACTGGGGCCAACGTCCTGACTTTC
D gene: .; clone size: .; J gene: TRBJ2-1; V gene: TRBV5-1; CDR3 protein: CASRLGNEQFF; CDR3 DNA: TGCGCCAGCCGCTTGGGAAATGAGCAGTTCTTC
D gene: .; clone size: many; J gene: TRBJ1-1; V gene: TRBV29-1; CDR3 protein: CSASARETEAFF; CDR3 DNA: TGCAGCGCTTCGGCCAGGGAGACTGAAGCTTTCTTT
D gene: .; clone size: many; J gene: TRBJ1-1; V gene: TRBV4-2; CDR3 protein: CASSQDLEGMNTEAFF; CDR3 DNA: TGTGCCAGCAGCCAAGATCTGGAGGGGATGAACACTGAAGCTTTCTTT
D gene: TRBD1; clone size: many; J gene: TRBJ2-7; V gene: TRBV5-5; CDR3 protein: CASSTDRVVYEQYF; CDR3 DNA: TGTGCCAGCAGCACCGACAGGGTTGTTTACGAGCAGTACTTC
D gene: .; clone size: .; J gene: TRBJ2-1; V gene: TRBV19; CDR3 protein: CASSILSNEQFF; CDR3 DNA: TGTGCCAGTAGTATTCTTAGCAATGAGCAGTTCTTC
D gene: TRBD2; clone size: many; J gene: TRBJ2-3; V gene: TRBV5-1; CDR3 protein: CASRMTSLADTQYF; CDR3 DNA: TGCGCCAGCAGGATGACTAGCTTGGCAGATACGCAGTATTTT
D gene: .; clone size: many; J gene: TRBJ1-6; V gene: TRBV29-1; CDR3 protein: CSVGGDGSNSPLHF; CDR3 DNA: TGCAGCGTTGGGGGTGACGGGAGCAATTCACCCCTCCACTTT
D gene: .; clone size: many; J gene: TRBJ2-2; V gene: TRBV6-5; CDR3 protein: CASRLGYTGELFF; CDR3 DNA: TGTGCCAGCAGGCTGGGTTATACCGGGGAGCTGTTTTTT
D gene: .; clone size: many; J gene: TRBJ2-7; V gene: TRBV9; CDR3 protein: CASSAPATYEQYF; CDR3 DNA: TGTGCCAGCAGCGCCCCAGCTACCTACGAGCAGTACTTC
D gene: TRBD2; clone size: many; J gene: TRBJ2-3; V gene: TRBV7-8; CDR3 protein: CASSSPGLAGPTDTQYF; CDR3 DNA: TGTGCCAGCAGTTCCCCGGGACTAGCGGGACCCACAGATACGCAGTATTTT
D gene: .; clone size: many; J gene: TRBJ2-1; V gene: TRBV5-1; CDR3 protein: CAGRLGPGSNEQFF; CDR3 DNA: TGCGCCGGAAGACTGGGACCTGGATCCAATGAGCAGTTCTTC
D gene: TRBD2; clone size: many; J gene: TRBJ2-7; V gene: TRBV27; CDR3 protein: CASSLSPRAKGLAFEQYF; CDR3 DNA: TGTGCCAGCAGTTTATCCCCCAGGGCCAAGGGACTAGCTTTCGAGCAGTACTTC
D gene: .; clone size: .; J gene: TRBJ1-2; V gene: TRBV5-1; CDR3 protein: CASSLEGQAYGYTF; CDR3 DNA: TGCGCCAGCAGCTTGGAAGGGCAGGCCTATGGCTACACCTTC
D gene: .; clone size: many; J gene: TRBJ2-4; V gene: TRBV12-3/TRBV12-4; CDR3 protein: CASSPRWAILAKNIQYF; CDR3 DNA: TGTGCCAGCAGTCCGCGATGGGCGATCCTAGCCAAAAACATTCAGTACTTC
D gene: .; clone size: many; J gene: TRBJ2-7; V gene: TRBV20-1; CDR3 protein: CSAPGGAQPYEQYF; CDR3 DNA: TGCAGTGCCCCGGGCGGGGCCCAACCATACGAGCAGTACTTC
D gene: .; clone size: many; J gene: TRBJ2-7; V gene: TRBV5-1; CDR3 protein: CTRFYRQTHTSLSYEQYF; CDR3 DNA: TGCACTAGATTTTATCGGCAGACACATACCTCCCTCTCCTACGAGCAGTACTTC
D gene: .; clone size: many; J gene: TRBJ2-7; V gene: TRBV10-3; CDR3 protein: CAITTGSSYEQYF; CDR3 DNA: TGTGCCATCACCACAGGAAGCTCCTACGAGCAGTACTTC
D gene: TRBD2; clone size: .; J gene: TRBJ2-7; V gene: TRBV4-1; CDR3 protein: CASSLLAESSYEQYF; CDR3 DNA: TGCGCCAGCAGCCTACTAGCGGAGAGCTCCTACGAGCAGTACTTC
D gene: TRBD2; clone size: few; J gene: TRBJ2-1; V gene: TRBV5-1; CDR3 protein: CASSLVAGGEEQFF; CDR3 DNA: TGCGCCAGCAGCTTGGTTGCGGGAGGAGAAGAGCAGTTCTTC
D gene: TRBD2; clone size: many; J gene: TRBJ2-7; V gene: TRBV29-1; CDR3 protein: CSVVAGGSYEQYF; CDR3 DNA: TGCAGCGTTGTAGCGGGTGGCTCCTACGAGCAGTACTTC
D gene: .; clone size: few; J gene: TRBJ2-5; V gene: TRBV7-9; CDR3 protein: CASSLQFRETQYF; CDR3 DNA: TGTGCCAGCAGCTTGCAGTTTCGGGAGACCCAGTACTTC
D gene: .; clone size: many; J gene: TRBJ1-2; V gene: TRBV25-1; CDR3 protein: CASSARTGSGYTF; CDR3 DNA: TGTGCCAGCAGTGCCAGAACAGGGTCTGGCTACACCTTC
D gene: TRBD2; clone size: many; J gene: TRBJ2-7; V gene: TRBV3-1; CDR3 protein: CASSRIGLAGAHEQYF; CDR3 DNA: TGTGCCAGCAGCCGCATCGGACTAGCGGGAGCCCACGAGCAGTACTTC
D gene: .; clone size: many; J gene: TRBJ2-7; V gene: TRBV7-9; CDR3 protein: CASSLVGQLSSYEQYF; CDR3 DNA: TGTGCCAGCAGCTTAGTTGGGCAGTTGAGCTCCTACGAGCAGTACTTC
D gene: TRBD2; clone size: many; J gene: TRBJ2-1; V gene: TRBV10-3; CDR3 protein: CASTGTSGTYNEQFF; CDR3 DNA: TGTGCCAGCACAGGGACTAGCGGGACCTACAATGAGCAGTTCTTC
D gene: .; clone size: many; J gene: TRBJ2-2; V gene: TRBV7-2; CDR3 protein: CASTPIANTGELFF; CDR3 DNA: TGTGCCAGCACACCGATCGCCAACACCGGGGAGCTGTTTTTT